The 31 T cell receptor beta chains in this list originate from one sample, sequenced in a study of memory CD4+ T cells and cytomegalovirus serostatus. Single viable CD3+CD4+CD8-CD45RO+ cells were sorted as the memory CD4+ T cells. The table came from immunoSEQ multiplex PCR; TCRdb's copy has only in-frame clones and leaves some out. Here the sample spans over 60,000 clones, roughly three quarters being singletons. Source material: memory CD4+ T cells from blood. Source of these receptors: an adult in good health and CMV-seronegative.

V and J are TRBV5-1 and TRBJ1-4, with TRBD1 matching 9 bases. Germline V CDR1 and CDR2: SGHRS, YFSETQ. The V and J ends lost 2 bases and 5 bases, in that order; junction bases with no gene match: 4. The CDR3 is made up of 15 amino acids. The CDR3 DNA reads as TGCGCCAGCAGCTTCGGGACAGGGCGAAATGAAAAACTGTTTTTT. Residues: CASSFGTGRNEKLFF.

The chain combines TRBV4-2 with TRBJ2-2; TRBD2 is a possible D gene (5 bases). The V end was cut by 0 bases, the J end by 3 bases, with 14 bases between. CDR3 size: 17 residues. Per the germline V gene, CDR1 is LGHNA and CDR2 is YNFKEQ. Written as DNA, the CDR3 is TGTGCCAGCAGCCAAGATGTACAGCGGTCGTACACCGGGGAGCTGTTTTTT. Its translation: CASSQDVQRSYTGELFF.

The chain recombines TRBV5-1 with TRBJ2-7; D possibly matches TRBD1 or TRBD2 (5 bases each). The CDR3 contains 13 residues. Germline V CDR1 and CDR2: SGHRS, YFSETQ. V was cut by 4 bases and J by 4 bases, with 12 bases left in between. In DNA form, the CDR3 reads TGCGCCAGCAGCCTTGGGACCGTGTACGAGCAGTACTTC. It translates to CASSLGTVYEQYF.

The V and J genes are TRBV7-2 and TRBJ2-1; D gene unclear. Germline-derived CDR1 and CDR2 are SGHTA and FQGNSA. The V end lost 5 bases, the J end lost 10 bases, and 9 bases lay between the germline ends. The length of the CDR3 is 11 residues. The CDR3, as DNA: TGTGCCAGCAGCGAATTTGTAGAGCAGTTCTTC. This gives the protein CASSEFVEQFF.

The chain is built from TRBV5-1 and TRBJ2-3, with TRBD2 matching over 9 bases. Germline lookup yields CDR1 SGHRS and CDR2 YFSETQ. The CDR3 length is 14 residues. V was clipped by 6 bases and J by 2 bases; unmatched bases: 4. The CDR3 DNA sequence: TGCGCCAGCAATCCTAGCGGGGCCACAGATACGCAGTATTTT. This sequence encodes CASNPSGATDTQYF.

This clone was detected only a few times. This chain connects TRBV10-1 to TRBJ1-3; D is undetermined. Germline values: CDR1 WNHNN, CDR2 SYGVQD (reference sequence). CDR3 size: 12 residues. V shed 7 bases and J shed 1 base, with 5 bases lying between them. The CDR3 coding sequence is TGCGCCAGCAAAGGGTCTGGAAACACCATATATTTT. This codes for CASKGSGNTIYF.

The CDR3 spells CASSQGTSGGDTQYF. CDR3 nucleotide sequence: TGTGCCAGCAGCCAGGGGACTAGCGGTGGAGATACGCAGTATTTT. The chain is built from TRBV11-2 and TRBJ2-3; 11 bases fit TRBD2. Germline CDR1 reads SGHAT; CDR2 reads FQNNGV. V shed 5 bases and J 5 bases; nucleotides not matched to a gene: 6. The CDR3 spans 15 residues.

The V and J genes are TRBV5-1 and TRBJ2-1, with no clear D. V gave up 5 bases and J gave up 7 bases, with 16 bases separating them. The CDR3 has 14 amino acids. Germline V CDR1 and CDR2: SGHRS, YFSETQ. CDR3 region: CASSVDGPPNEQFF. The CDR3, as DNA: TGCGCCAGCAGTGTGGATGGCCCTCCAAATGAGCAGTTCTTC.

V usage is TRBV6-1 and J usage is TRBJ2-5; tentative D call: TRBD1 (6 bases). Trimming left V 8 bases short and J 0 bases short, with 13 bases between. This CDR3 is built from 14 residues. The V gene's germline CDR1 is MNHNS and CDR2 SASEGT. CDR3 sequence (DNA): TGTGCCAGCCATCTCGGGACATACCAAGAGACCCAGTACTTC. Its translation: CASHLGTYQETQYF.

The sample holds one count of this clone. The rearrangement uses TRBV2 and TRBJ2-5; D not resolved. Germline V gives CDR1 SNHLY, CDR2 FYNNEI. The CDR3 length is 14 residues. V dropped 6 bases and J dropped 1 base, with 12 bases sitting between them. Here the CDR3 reads CASRVDAVQETQYF. The CDR3 DNA reads TGTGCCAGCAGAGTCGACGCTGTCCAAGAGACCCAGTACTTC.

The chain joins TRBV5-1 to TRBJ1-3; D might be TRBD1 (6 bases). Germline lookup yields CDR1 SGHRS and CDR2 YFSETQ. Trimming cost V 0 bases and J 3 bases, with 13 bases left between them. The CDR3 covers 16 residues. CDR3 DNA: TGCGCCAGCAGCTTGGCGGGGGCAGGATTTGGAAACACCATATATTTT. Its translation is CASSLAGAGFGNTIYF.

This clone was observed a handful of times. J is TRBJ2-7 and V is TRBV28; 12 bases line up with TRBD2. V gave up 3 bases and J gave up 4 bases; unmatched junction bases: 25. CDR1 MDHEN and CDR2 SYDVKM come from the germline V gene. This CDR3 is 22 amino acids long. The CDR3, as DNA: TGTGCCAGCAGTTTTAGGCAGGGGATATGGACTAGCGGGAACCTTAGGCGGTACGAGCAGTACTTC. Protein product: CASSFRQGIWTSGNLRRYEQYF.

Only a few counts were recorded for this clone. The chain employs TRBV18 and TRBJ2-1, with D unclear. With 1 base removed from V and 4 bases from J, the gap between germline ends came to 5 bases. Germline CDR1 reads KGHSH; CDR2 reads LQKENI. The CDR3 consists of 13 residues. DNA for the CDR3: TGTGCCAGCTCACCACGTGGGTACAATGAGCAGTTCTTC. Translation gives CASSPRGYNEQFF.

Only a few counts were recorded for this clone. The rearrangement uses TRBV6-6 and TRBJ1-4; 8 positions agree with TRBD1. Germline lookup yields CDR1 MNHNY and CDR2 SVGAGI (reference sequence). With V trimmed by 4 bases and J by 10 bases, 5 bases remained unmatched. The CDR3 is 13 residues long. DNA for the CDR3: TGTGCCAGCAGTTCAGGACAGGGACGAAAACTGTTTTTT. Amino acid sequence: CASSSGQGRKLFF.

This clone was counted a single time. The V gene is TRBV29-1, the J gene TRBJ1-1; possible D gene TRBD1, 5 bases. This CDR3 spans 13 amino acids. The ends were cut back, 4 bases at V and 4 bases at J, with 13 bases in the middle. Germline loops: CDR1 SQVTM, CDR2 ANQGSEA. CDR3 loop: CSVAWDGRTEAFF. In nucleotides, the CDR3 is TGCAGCGTTGCCTGGGACGGCCGCACTGAAGCTTTCTTT.

The chain employs TRBV11-2 and TRBJ2-2; D is ambiguous. The CDR3 runs to 15 residues. Per germline, CDR1 SGHAT and CDR2 FQNNGV. Trimming stripped 0 bases from V and 5 bases from J, with 10 bases between. In nucleotides, the CDR3 is TGTGCCAGCAGCTTAGATAGCCGGGTAACCGGGGAGCTGTTTTTT. It codes for CASSLDSRVTGELFF.

This clone was counted between two and nine times. The CDR3 sequence: CASSQLAGLNTGELFF. The CDR3 nucleotides are TGCGCCAGCAGCCAATTAGCGGGCCTGAACACCGGGGAGCTGTTTTTT. The chain combines TRBV4-3 with TRBJ2-2, with 7 bases that match TRBD2. The V and J ends lost 2 bases and 1 base, in that order; junction bases with no gene match: 4. Germline V gene data show CDR1 as LGHNA and CDR2 as YSLEER. This CDR3 region has 16 residues.

The V gene is TRBV30, the J gene TRBJ2-2; weak D call: TRBD1 (5 bases). Germline loops: CDR1 GTSNPN, CDR2 SVGIG (reference sequence). V was clipped by 4 bases and J by 2 bases, with 23 bases between them. This CDR3 spans 18 amino acids. The CDR3 loop is CAWTALIGAFANTGELFF. CDR3 DNA sequence: TGTGCCTGGACGGCCCTTATTGGGGCATTTGCTAACACCGGGGAGCTGTTTTTT.

The CDR3 protein is CATRGHTKNEKLFF. In nucleotides, the CDR3 is TGTGCCACCAGGGGACATACTAAAAATGAAAAACTGTTTTTT. V and J are TRBV15 and TRBJ1-4; possibly TRBD1 for D (6 bases). The CDR3 has 14 residues. V lost 6 bases and J lost 5, with 13 bases in between. CDR1 LNHNV and CDR2 YYDKDF come from the germline V gene (reference sequence).

The V call is TRBV7-7, the J call TRBJ1-3; the match to TRBD1 covers 8 bases. V shed 11 bases and J 4 bases; nucleotides not matched to a gene: 4. The germline V gene has CDR1 SSHAT and CDR2 FNYEAQ (reference sequence). This CDR3 comprises 12 residues. The chain's CDR3 is CAVQGGGNTIYF. DNA for the CDR3: TGTGCCGTACAGGGGGGGGGAAACACCATATATTTT.

The chain recombines TRBV2 with TRBJ1-2; D remains unclear. Germline values: CDR1 SNHLY, CDR2 FYNNEI. V was clipped by 7 bases and J by 2 bases, with 8 bases between them. The CDR3 spans 12 residues. CDR3 bases: TGTGCCAGCACGGGCAGAAACTATGGCTACACCTTC. Translation gives CASTGRNYGYTF.

J is TRBJ1-1 and V is TRBV4-2; 7 nucleotides line up with TRBD1. Germline values: CDR1 LGHNA, CDR2 YNFKEQ. The CDR3 is made up of 17 amino acids. J gave up 2 bases and V 4 bases, and 13 bases lay outside the gene matches. The CDR3 loop is CASSLIGAGGLNTEAFF. For the CDR3, the DNA is TGTGCCAGCAGCCTTATTGGGGCAGGGGGACTAAACACTGAAGCTTTCTTT.

This clone has a handful of counts. J is TRBJ1-3 and V is TRBV7-6; maybe TRBD1 (6 bases). From germline, CDR1 is SGHVS and CDR2 FNYEAQ. The ends were cut back, 3 bases at V and 8 bases at J, with 14 bases in the middle. The CDR3 totals 14 residues. DNA of the CDR3: TGTGCCAGCAGCTTCGGACAGTCCCAACACACCATATATTTT. Its translation: CASSFGQSQHTIYF.

This clone was observed a handful of times. V and J are TRBV10-1 and TRBJ2-3; 8 bases line up with TRBD2. CDR3 length: 17 residues. Germline trimming cut 3 bases from V and 4 bases from J; bases unmatched to any gene: 12. Germline CDR1 is WNHNN and CDR2 is SYGVQD (reference sequence). CDR3 loop: CASSESSAGVRSDTQYF. Here the CDR3 DNA reads TGCGCCAGCAGTGAAAGTTCAGCGGGAGTTAGGTCAGATACGCAGTATTTT.

In this sample, this clone turned up once. V and J are TRBV6-1 and TRBJ1-2, with D maybe TRBD1 (6 bases). The V gene lost 8 bases and the J gene lost 6 bases, with 19 bases spanning the gap. The CDR3 has 14 residues. The germline CDR1 and CDR2 sequences are MNHNS and SASEGT. For the CDR3, the DNA is TGTGCCAGCTATTACAGGGTTGGATGGGATGGCTACACCTTC. Translated: CASYYRVGWDGYTF.

The V gene is TRBV18, the J gene TRBJ1-3, with D tentatively TRBD1 (6 bases). V lost 1 base, J lost 4 bases, and 17 bases lay in between. CDR3 size: 17 residues. Germline CDR1 KGHSH, CDR2 LQKENI. The CDR3 reads CASSPLTTLTGGNTIYF. The CDR3 DNA reads TGTGCCAGCTCACCACTCACCACTTTAACAGGGGGAAACACCATATATTTT.

The chain recombines TRBV5-1 with TRBJ1-3; TRBD1 is a possible D gene (5 bases). This CDR3 comprises 15 residues. Germline V gives CDR1 SGHRS, CDR2 YFSETQ. V was pared by 1 base and J by 2 bases, with 10 bases between. CDR3 in amino acids: CASSLLSGPGNTIYF. CDR3 nucleotides: TGCGCCAGCAGCTTGTTGTCAGGGCCTGGAAACACCATATATTTT. The complete variable domain, with remaining parts taken from reference TRBV5-1 and TRBJ1-3, reads KAGVTQTPRYLIKTRGQQVTLSCSPISGHRSVSWYQQTPGQGLQFLFEYFSETQRNKGNFPGRFSGRQFSNSRSEMNVSTLELGDSALYLCASSLLSGPGNTIYFGEGSWLTVV.

J is TRBJ2-5 and V is TRBV7-6, with D perhaps TRBD2 (5 bases). Per germline, CDR1 SGHVS and CDR2 FNYEAQ. The germline V and J ends were trimmed by 1 base and 0 bases, with 9 bases remaining between them. The CDR3 runs 15 residues. The CDR3 DNA reads as TGTGCCAGCAGCTTAGGGTCCGGGAACCAAGAGACCCAGTACTTC. It translates to CASSLGSGNQETQYF.

This chain joins TRBV5-1 and TRBJ2-7, with D unresolved. Germline-derived CDR1 and CDR2 are SGHRS and YFSETQ. V lost 1 base and J 6 bases, leaving 5 bases between the germline ends. The CDR3 consists of 11 residues. CDR3 residues: CASSLNREQYF. CDR3 in DNA: TGCGCCAGCAGCTTGAATCGCGAGCAGTACTTC.

The chain recombines TRBV4-2 with TRBJ1-2, with D perhaps matching TRBD1 (6 bases). Trimming shortened V by 0 bases and J by 4 bases, and 15 bases separated the two germline ends. Germline-derived CDR1 and CDR2 are LGHNA and YNFKEQ. The CDR3 runs to 16 residues. The CDR3 loop is CASSQENLGGAYGYTF. CDR3 in DNA: TGTGCCAGCAGCCAAGAGAATCTCGGGGGCGCCTATGGCTACACCTTC.

The CDR3 coding sequence is TGCGCCAGCAGCCAAGACATTGGAGGGAAGGTGAACACCGGGGAGCTGTTTTTT. Residues: CASSQDIGGKVNTGELFF. This chain joins TRBV4-3 and TRBJ2-2; a weak D match, TRBD2 (6 bases). Germline CDR1 is LGHNA and CDR2 is YSLEER. This CDR3 contains 18 residues. V lost 0 bases, J lost 1 base, and 15 bases lay in between.